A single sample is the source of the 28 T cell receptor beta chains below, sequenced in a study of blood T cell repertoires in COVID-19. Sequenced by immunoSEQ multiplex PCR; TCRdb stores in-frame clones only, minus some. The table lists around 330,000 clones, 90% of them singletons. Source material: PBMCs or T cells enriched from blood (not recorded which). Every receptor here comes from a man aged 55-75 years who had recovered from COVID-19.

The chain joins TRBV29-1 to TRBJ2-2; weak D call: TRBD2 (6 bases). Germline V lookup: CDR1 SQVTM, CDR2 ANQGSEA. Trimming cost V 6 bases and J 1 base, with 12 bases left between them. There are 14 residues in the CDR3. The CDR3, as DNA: TGCAGCGTAGGGGCGGGGTGGAACACCGGGGAGCTGTTTTTT. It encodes CSVGAGWNTGELFF.

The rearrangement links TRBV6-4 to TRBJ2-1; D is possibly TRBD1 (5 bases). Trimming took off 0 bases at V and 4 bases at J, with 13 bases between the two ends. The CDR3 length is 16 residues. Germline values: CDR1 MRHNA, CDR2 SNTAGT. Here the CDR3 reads CASSDSGRAPYNEQFF. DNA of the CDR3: TGTGCCAGCAGTGACTCTGGCAGGGCACCTTACAATGAGCAGTTCTTC.

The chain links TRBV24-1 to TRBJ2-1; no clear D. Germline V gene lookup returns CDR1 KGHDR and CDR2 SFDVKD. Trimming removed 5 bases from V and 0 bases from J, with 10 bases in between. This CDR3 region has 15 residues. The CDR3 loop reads CATSGATSSYNEQFF. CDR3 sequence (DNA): TGTGCCACCAGTGGGGCCACGAGCTCCTACAATGAGCAGTTCTTC.

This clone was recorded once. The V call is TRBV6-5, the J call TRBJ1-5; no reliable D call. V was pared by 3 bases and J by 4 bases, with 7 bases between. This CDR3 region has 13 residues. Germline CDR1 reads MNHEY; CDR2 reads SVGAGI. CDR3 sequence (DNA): TGTGCCAGCAGTTATTCCTTTAATCAGCCCCAGCATTTT. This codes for CASSYSFNQPQHF.

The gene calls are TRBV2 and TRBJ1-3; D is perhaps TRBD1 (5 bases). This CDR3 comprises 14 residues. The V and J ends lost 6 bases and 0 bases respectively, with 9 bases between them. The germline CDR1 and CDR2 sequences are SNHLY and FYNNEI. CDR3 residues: CASRRGSSGNTIYF. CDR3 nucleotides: TGTGCCAGCAGACGGGGGAGCTCTGGAAACACCATATATTTT.

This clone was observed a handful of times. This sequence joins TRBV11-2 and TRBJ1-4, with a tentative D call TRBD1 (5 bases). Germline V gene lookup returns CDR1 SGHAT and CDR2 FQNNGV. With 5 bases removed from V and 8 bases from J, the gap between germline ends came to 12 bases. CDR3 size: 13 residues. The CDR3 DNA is TGTGCCAGCAGCCCACCTGGGGGGGAAAAACTGTTTTTT. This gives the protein CASSPPGGEKLFF. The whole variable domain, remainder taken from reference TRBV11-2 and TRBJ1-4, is EAGVAQSPRYKIIEKRQSVAFWCNPISGHATLYWYQQILGQGPKLLIQFQNNGVVDDSQLPKDRFSAERLKGVDSTLKIQPAKLEDSAVYLCASSPPGGEKLFFGSGTQLSVL.

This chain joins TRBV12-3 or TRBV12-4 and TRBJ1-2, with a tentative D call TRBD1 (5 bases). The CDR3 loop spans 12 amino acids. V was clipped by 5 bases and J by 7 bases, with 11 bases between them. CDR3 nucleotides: TGTGCCAGCAGTCCTGACGGGGGTGGCTACACCTTC. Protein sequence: CASSPDGGGYTF.

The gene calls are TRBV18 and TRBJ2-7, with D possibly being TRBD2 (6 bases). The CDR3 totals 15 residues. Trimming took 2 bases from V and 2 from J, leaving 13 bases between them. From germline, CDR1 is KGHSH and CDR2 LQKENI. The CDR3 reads CASSPSRRGTYEQYF. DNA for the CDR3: TGTGCCAGCTCACCATCCCGACGGGGGACCTACGAGCAGTACTTC.

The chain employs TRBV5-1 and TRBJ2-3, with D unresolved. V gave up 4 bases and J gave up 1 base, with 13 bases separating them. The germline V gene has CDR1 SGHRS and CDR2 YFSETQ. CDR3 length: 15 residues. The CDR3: CASSQDPIGTDTQYF. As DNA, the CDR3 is TGCGCCAGCAGCCAGGATCCTATAGGCACAGATACGCAGTATTTT.

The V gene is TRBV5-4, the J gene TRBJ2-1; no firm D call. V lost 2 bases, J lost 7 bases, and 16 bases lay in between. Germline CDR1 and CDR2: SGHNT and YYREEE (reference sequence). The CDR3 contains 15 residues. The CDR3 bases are TGTGCCAGCAGCTTAACGAAACAGTCGTGGAATGAGCAGTTCTTC. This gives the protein CASSLTKQSWNEQFF.

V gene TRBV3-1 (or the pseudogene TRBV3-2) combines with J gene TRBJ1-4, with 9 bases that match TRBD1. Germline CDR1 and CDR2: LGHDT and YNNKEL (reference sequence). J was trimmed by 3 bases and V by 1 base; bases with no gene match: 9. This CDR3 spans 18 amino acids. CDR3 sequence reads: CASSQGVGQGWPNEKLFF. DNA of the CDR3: TGTGCCAGCAGCCAAGGGGTAGGACAGGGGTGGCCTAATGAAAAACTGTTTTTT.

The CDR3 DNA reads as TGTGCCAGCACTTCGAGCCGGAGTGCCGGGGAGCTGTTTTTT. This codes for CASTSSRSAGELFF. The rearrangement links TRBV11-3 to TRBJ2-2; D is uncertain. Trimming pared 7 bases from V and 6 bases from J, leaving 15 bases between. Germline V CDR1 and CDR2: SGHNT, YENEEA. This CDR3 comprises 14 residues.

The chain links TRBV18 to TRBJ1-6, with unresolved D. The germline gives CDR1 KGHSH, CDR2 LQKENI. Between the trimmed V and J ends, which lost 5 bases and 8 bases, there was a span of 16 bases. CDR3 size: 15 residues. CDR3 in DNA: TGTGCCAGCTCAAGCCTCGACCGAGGAGATTCACCCCTCCACTTT. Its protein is CASSSLDRGDSPLHF.

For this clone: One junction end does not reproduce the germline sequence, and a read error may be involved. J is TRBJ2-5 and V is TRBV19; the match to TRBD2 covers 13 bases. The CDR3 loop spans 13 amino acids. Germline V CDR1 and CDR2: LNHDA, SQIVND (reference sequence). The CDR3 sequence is CASSTGLAGTPYF. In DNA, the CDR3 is TGTGCCAGTAGTACGGGACTAGCGGGGACCCCGTACTTC.

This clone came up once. CDR3 region: CATSDWAGDEQYF. The CDR3 nucleotides read TGTGCCACCAGTGATTGGGCGGGTGACGAGCAGTACTTC. This chain connects TRBV24-1 to TRBJ2-7, with D perhaps matching TRBD2 (5 bases). This CDR3 is built from 13 residues. Germline CDR1 and CDR2: KGHDR and SFDVKD. V lost 2 bases, J lost 5 bases, and 9 bases lay in between.

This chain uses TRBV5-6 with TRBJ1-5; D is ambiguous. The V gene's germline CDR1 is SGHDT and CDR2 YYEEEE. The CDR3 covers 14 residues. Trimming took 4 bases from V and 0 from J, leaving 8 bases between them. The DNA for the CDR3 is TGTGCCAGCAGCCTCCTTATTAGCAATCAGCCCCAGCATTTT. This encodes CASSLLISNQPQHF.

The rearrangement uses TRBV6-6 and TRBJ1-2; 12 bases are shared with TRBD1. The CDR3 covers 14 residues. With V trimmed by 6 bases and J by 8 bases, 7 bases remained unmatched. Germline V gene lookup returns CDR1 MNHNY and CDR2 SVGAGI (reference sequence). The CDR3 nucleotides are TGTGCCAGCAGGGTGGGACAGGGGGCGTGGGGCTACACCTTC. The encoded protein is CASRVGQGAWGYTF.

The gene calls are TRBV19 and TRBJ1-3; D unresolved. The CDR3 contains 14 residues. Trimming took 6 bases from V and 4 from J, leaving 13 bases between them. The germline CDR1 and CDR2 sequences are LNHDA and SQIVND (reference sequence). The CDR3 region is CASSRSGSGNTIYF. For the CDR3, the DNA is TGTGCCAGTAGCCGGTCAGGCTCAGGAAACACCATATATTTT. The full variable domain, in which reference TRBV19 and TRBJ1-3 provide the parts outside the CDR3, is DGGITQSPKYLFRKEGQNVTLSCEQNLNHDAMYWYRQDPGQGLRLIYYSQIVNDFQKGDIAEGYSVSREKKESFPLTVTSAQKNPTAFYLCASSRSGSGNTIYFGEGSWLTVV.

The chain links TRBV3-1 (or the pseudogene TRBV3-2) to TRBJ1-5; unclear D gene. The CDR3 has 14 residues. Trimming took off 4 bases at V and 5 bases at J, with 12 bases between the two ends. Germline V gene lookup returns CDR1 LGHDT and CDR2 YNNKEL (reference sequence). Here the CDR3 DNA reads TGTGCCAGCAGCCGGGGAGAGGGTGATCAGCCCCAGCATTTT. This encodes CASSRGEGDQPQHF.

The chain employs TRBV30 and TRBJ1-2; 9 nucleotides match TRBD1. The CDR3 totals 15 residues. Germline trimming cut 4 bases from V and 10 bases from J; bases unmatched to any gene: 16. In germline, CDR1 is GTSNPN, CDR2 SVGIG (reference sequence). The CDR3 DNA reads TGTGCCTGGAAATCCACCGCCCACAGGGGGCATTTCTACACCTTC. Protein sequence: CAWKSTAHRGHFYTF.

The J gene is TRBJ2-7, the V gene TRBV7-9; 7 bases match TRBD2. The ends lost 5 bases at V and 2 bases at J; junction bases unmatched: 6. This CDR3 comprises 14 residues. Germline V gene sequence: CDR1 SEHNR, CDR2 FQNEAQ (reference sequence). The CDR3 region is CASSLGAGAYEQYF. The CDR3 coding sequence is TGTGCCAGCAGCCTAGGGGCGGGGGCCTACGAGCAGTACTTC.

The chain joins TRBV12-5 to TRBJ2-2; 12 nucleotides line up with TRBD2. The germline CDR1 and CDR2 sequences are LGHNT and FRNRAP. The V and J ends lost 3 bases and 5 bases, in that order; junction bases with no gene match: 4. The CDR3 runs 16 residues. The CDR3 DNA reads TGTGCTAGTGGTTTAGGCGGACTAGCGGGGACCGGGGAGCTGTTTTTT. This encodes CASGLGGLAGTGELFF. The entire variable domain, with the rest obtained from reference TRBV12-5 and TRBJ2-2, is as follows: DARVTQTPRHKVTEMGQEVTMRCQPILGHNTVFWYRQTMMQGLELLAYFRNRAPLDDSGMPKDRFSAEMPDATLATLKIQPSEPRDSAVYFCASGLGGLAGTGELFFGEGSRLTVL.

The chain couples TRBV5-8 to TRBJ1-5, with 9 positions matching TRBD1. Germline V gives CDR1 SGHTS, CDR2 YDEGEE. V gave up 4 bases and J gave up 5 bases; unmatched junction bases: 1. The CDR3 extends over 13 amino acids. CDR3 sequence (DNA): TGTGCCAGCAGCGGGACAGGGCATCAGCCCCAGCATTTT. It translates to CASSGTGHQPQHF. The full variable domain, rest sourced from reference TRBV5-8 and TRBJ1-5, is EAGVTQSPTHLIKTRGQQATLRCSPISGHTSVYWYQQALGLGLQFLLWYDEGEERNRGNFPPRFSGRQFPNYSSELNVNALELEDSALYLCASSGTGHQPQHFGDGTRLSIL.

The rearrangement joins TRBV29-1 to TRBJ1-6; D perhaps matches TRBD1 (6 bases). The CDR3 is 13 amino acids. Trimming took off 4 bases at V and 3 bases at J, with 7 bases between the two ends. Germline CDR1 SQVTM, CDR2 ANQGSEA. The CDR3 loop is CSVGTDYNSPLHF. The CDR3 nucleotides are TGCAGCGTTGGGACAGACTATAATTCACCCCTCCACTTT.

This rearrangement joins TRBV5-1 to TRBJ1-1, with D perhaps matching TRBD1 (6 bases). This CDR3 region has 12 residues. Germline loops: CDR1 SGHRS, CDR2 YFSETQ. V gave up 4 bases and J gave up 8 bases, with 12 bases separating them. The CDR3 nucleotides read TGCGCCAGCAGCCCCGCAGGGGCCGAAGCTTTCTTT. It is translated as CASSPAGAEAFF.

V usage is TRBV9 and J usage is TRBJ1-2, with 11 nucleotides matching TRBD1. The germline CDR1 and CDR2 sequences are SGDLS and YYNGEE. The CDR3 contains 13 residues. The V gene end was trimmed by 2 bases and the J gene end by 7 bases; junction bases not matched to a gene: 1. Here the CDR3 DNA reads TGTGCCAGCAGCGTTGGACAGGGGGCTGGCTACACCTTC. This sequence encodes CASSVGQGAGYTF.

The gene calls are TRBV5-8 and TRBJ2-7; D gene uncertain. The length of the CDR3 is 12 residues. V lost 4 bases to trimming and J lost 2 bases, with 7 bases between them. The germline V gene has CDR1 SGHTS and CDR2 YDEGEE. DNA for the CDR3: TGTGCCAGCAGCCCCAGGACCTACGAGCAGTACTTC. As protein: CASSPRTYEQYF.

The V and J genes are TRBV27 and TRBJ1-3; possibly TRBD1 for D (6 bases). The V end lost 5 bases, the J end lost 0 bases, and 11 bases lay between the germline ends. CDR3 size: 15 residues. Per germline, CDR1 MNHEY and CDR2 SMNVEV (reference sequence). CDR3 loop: CASSTNRASGNTIYF. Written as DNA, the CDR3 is TGTGCCAGCAGTACAAACAGGGCCTCTGGAAACACCATATATTTT.